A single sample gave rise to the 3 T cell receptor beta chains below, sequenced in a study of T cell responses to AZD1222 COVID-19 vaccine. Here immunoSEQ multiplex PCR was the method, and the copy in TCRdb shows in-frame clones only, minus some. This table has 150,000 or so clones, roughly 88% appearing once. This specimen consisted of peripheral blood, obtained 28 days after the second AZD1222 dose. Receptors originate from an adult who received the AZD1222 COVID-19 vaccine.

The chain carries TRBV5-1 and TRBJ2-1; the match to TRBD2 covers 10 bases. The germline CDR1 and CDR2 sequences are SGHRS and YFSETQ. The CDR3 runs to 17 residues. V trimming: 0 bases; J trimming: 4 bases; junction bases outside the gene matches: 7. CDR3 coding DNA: TGCGCCAGCAGCTTGGCCGGGTTAGCGGGAGGATACAATGAGCAGTTCTTC. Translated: CASSLAGLAGGYNEQFF.

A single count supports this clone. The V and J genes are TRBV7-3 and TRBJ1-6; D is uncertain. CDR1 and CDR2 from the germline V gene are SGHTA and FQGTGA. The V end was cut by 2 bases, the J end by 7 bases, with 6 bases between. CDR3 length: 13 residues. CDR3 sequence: CASSLENNSPLHF. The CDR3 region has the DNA TGTGCCAGCAGCTTAGAAAACAATTCACCCCTCCACTTT.

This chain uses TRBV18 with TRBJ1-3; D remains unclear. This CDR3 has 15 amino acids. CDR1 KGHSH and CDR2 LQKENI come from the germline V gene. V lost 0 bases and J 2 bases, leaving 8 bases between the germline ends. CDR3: CASSPPSGTGNTIYF. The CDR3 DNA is TGTGCCAGCTCACCACCGTCCGGGACTGGAAACACCATATATTTT.